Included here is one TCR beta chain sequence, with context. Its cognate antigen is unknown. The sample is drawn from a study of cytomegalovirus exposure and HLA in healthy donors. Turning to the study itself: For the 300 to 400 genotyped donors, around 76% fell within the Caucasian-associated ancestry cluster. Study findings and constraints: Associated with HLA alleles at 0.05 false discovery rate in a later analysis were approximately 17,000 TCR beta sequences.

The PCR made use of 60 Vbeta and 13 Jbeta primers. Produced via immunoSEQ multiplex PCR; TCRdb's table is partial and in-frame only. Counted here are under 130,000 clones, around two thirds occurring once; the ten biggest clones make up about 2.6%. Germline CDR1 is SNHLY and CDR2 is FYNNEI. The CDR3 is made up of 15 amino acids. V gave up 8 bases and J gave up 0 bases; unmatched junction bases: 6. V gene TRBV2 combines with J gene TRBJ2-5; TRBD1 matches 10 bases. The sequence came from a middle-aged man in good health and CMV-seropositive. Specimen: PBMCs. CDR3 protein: CASGGQGMYQETQYF. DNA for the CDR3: TGTGCCAGCGGGGGACAGGGGATGTACCAAGAGACCCAGTACTTC.